This T cell receptor beta chain was recovered during a study of beta chain features in type 1 diabetes. Study-wide results and caveats: Patients' naive, central memory and Treg TCRB repertoires seemed closer to one another than those of healthy donors.

Reverse transcribing all isolated RNA meant expressed TCRB transcripts were sequenced. TCRdb's table, derived via immunoSEQ multiplex PCR, lists solely in-frame clones and lacks some. The sample carries 150,000 or so clones, 7% to 10% recorded once. About 120 mL of blood, on average, came from one heparinised draw per donor. In regard to this clone: Antigen: not known. Other DNA sequences in the sample encode the same CDR3.

The clonotype comes from a woman between 18 and 29 years old in good health. Specimen: central memory CD4+ T cells from blood.

CDR3 protein: CASSSKGDTEAFF. The CDR3 DNA sequence: TGTGCCAGCTCATCCAAGGGGGACACTGAAGCTTTCTTT. The V call is TRBV18, the J call TRBJ1-1; D perhaps matches TRBD1 (6 bases). Trimming removed 5 bases at V and 3 bases at J, with 10 bases between. The length of the CDR3 is 13 residues. Germline V lookup: CDR1 KGHSH, CDR2 LQKENI.